Below are 6 T cell receptor beta chains sequenced from a single sample in a study of shared clonotypes between healthy human individuals. TCRdb's copy holds only in-frame clones and misses some; the assay was immunoSEQ multiplex PCR. The sample lists 2 million to 3 million clones; roughly 93% were seen once. The specimen sequenced was naive CD4+ T cells from PBMCs. Subset specified: CD45RA+ positively selected. The receptors were gathered from a man aged 18 to 35 in good health. Some clones in this sample may be carry-over from other donors' samples.

As to this clone: At one boundary the junction diverges from the germline segment, which might be a read error. The rearrangement joins TRBV18 to TRBJ2-7, with 11 bases identical to TRBD2. This CDR3 has 15 amino acids. CDR1 is KGHSH and CDR2 is LQKENI in the germline V gene. The CDR3 DNA sequence: TGTGCCAGCTCCCCACTAGCGGGAGCTTTTTACGAGCAGTACTTC. It specifies CASSPLAGAFYEQYF. The whole variable domain, remainder taken from reference TRBV18 and TRBJ2-7, is NAGVMQNPRHLVRRRGQEARLRCSPMKGHSHVYWYRQLPEEGLKFMVYLQKENIIDESGMPKERFSAEFPKEGPSILRIQQVVRGDSAAYFCASSPLAGAFYEQYFGPGTRLTVT.

The V and J genes are TRBV5-1 and TRBJ2-6; 7 bases align to TRBD2. The CDR3 consists of 15 residues. CDR1 is SGHRS and CDR2 is YFSETQ in the germline V gene. J gave up 0 bases and V 6 bases, and 3 bases lay outside the gene matches. This CDR3 reads CASIGGGSGANVLTF. CDR3 nucleotides: TGCGCCAGCATAGGCGGGGGCTCTGGGGCCAACGTCCTGACTTTC.

The chain uses TRBV7-8 and TRBJ1-1; TRBD1 might be the D (5 bases). This CDR3 is built from 13 residues. Germline CDR1 and CDR2: SGHVS and FQNEAQ. The germline V and J ends were trimmed by 5 bases and 6 bases, with 13 bases remaining between them. CDR3 in DNA: TGTGCCAGCAGCCAACGGGGCCCATCTGAAGCTTTCTTT. Translating it yields CASSQRGPSEAFF.

This clone was recorded a few times. CDR3 loop: CASSRWTGAGTEAFF. The CDR3 region has the DNA TGTGCCAGCAGTCGATGGACAGGGGCGGGCACTGAAGCTTTCTTT. The rearrangement joins TRBV27 to TRBJ1-1, with 9 bases fitting TRBD1. After removal of 5 bases from V and 4 bases from J, the junction contained 8 bases not matched to a gene. The CDR3 is 15 amino acids. Germline lookup yields CDR1 MNHEY and CDR2 SMNVEV (reference sequence).

This clone is a singleton in its sample. The V call is TRBV5-1, the J call TRBJ2-2; TRBD2 agrees at 9 bases. There are 16 residues in the CDR3. Germline loops: CDR1 SGHRS, CDR2 YFSETQ. The V and J ends lost 0 bases and 6 bases, in that order; junction bases with no gene match: 6. The CDR3 DNA follows: TGCGCCAGCAGCTTGGGTCTAGCGGGATCTGCCGGGGAGCTGTTTTTT. This encodes CASSLGLAGSAGELFF.

The chain employs TRBV25-1 and TRBJ1-1, with 9 bases aligning to TRBD1. This CDR3 comprises 14 residues. V was clipped by 4 bases and J by 7 bases; unmatched bases: 7. CDR1 MGHDK and CDR2 SYGVNS come from the germline V gene. Written as DNA, the CDR3 is TGTGCCAGCAGTGCCTTGGACAGGGGCCATGAAGCTTTCTTT. The encoded protein is CASSALDRGHEAFF. Full variable domain (rest looked up from reference TRBV25-1 and TRBJ1-1): EADIYQTPRYLVIGTGKKITLECSQTMGHDKMYWYQQDPGMELHLIHYSYGVNSTEKGDLSSESTVSRIRTEHFPLTLESARPSHTSQYLCASSALDRGHEAFFGQGTRLTVV.